The 17 T cell receptor beta chains below were found in one sample sequenced in a study of beta chain features in type 1 diabetes. Findings of the study overall: All four CD4+ subsets of Type 1 diabetes patients contained TCRB CDR3s that were moderately but significantly shorter.

For these receptors, no antigen is known. Investigators reverse transcribed all isolated RNA, so they sequenced expressed TCRB transcripts. Sequencing used immunoSEQ multiplex PCR; TCRdb keeps in-frame clones, though not all of them. The sample carries tens of thousands of clones, about 66% recorded once. Sequencing input: Tregs from blood. These receptors all stem from a woman aged 18-30 years with type 1 diabetes.

This clone came up a few times. The chain links TRBV5-1 to TRBJ2-1, with D unresolved. V was pared by 1 base and J by 3 bases, with 5 bases between. The CDR3 runs to 13 residues. The germline gives CDR1 SGHRS, CDR2 YFSETQ. The CDR3 sequence is CASSLHSYNEQFF. The CDR3, as DNA: TGCGCCAGCAGCTTGCACAGCTACAATGAGCAGTTCTTC.

The rearrangement links TRBV5-6 to TRBJ1-4; 10 bases are shared with TRBD1. J gave up 4 bases and V 3 bases, and 6 bases lay outside the gene matches. The CDR3 runs to 16 residues. The V gene's germline CDR1 is SGHDT and CDR2 YYEEEE. CDR3 region: CASSWGTGANNEKLFF. Written as DNA, the CDR3 is TGTGCCAGCAGCTGGGGGACAGGGGCGAATAATGAAAAACTGTTTTTT.

The genes are TRBV7-9 and TRBJ2-4; D may be TRBD2 (6 bases). V dropped 2 bases and J dropped 6 bases, with 17 bases sitting between them. The CDR3 covers 16 residues. Germline CDR1 is SEHNR and CDR2 is FQNEAQ (reference sequence). This chain's CDR3 is CASSLFPGRGGNIQYF. CDR3 DNA sequence: TGTGCCAGCAGCTTATTCCCTGGCCGGGGAGGAAACATTCAGTACTTC.

This rearrangement joins TRBV7-9 to TRBJ1-6, with 10 bases lining up with TRBD1. The V and J ends lost 3 bases and 8 bases, in that order; junction bases with no gene match: 1. This CDR3 has 14 amino acids. Germline CDR1 SEHNR, CDR2 FQNEAQ (reference sequence). CDR3 nucleotide sequence: TGTGCCAGCAGCTTCGGGACAGGGGATTCACCCCTCCACTTT. It specifies CASSFGTGDSPLHF.

The V and J genes are TRBV5-4 and TRBJ2-5; the match to TRBD2 covers 9 bases. Germline CDR1 is SGHNT and CDR2 is YYREEE (reference sequence). The CDR3 consists of 15 residues. After removal of 0 bases from V and 5 bases from J, the junction contained 5 bases not matched to a gene. The CDR3 nucleotides are TGTGCCAGCAGCTTGGGCGGCGGGAGGGGGGAGACCCAGTACTTC. It yields the protein CASSLGGGRGETQYF.

The V call is TRBV7-6, the J call TRBJ2-4; 8 positions agree with TRBD1. Germline V gene lookup returns CDR1 SGHVS and CDR2 FNYEAQ. The trim removed 5 bases at V and 9 bases at J, leaving 6 bases unmatched. The CDR3 runs 13 residues. For the CDR3, the DNA is TGTGCCAGCAGCACCGGACAGGGTCGCATTCAGTACTTC. This gives the protein CASSTGQGRIQYF. Full variable domain (rest looked up from reference TRBV7-6 and TRBJ2-4): GAGVSQSPRYKVTKRGQDVALRCDPISGHVSLYWYRQALGQGPEFLTYFNYEAQQDKSGLPNDRFSAERPEGSISTLTIQRTEQRDSAMYRCASSTGQGRIQYFGAGTRLSVL.

The chain recombines TRBV5-1 with TRBJ2-7, with TRBD1 matching 7 bases. The CDR3 consists of 16 residues. J gave up 3 bases and V 4 bases, and 13 bases lay outside the gene matches. The germline CDR1 and CDR2 sequences are SGHRS and YFSETQ. This chain's CDR3 is CASSRSTGQLVYEQYF. CDR3 bases: TGCGCCAGCAGCCGCTCGACAGGGCAATTAGTCTACGAGCAGTACTTC.

The chain links TRBV4-2 to TRBJ2-1; D remains unclear. Between the trimmed V and J ends, which lost 0 bases and 6 bases, there was a span of 9 bases. The length of the CDR3 is 14 residues. Per germline, CDR1 LGHNA and CDR2 YNFKEQ. CDR3 sequence: CASSQDVAVNEQFF. DNA of the CDR3: TGTGCCAGCAGCCAAGATGTAGCAGTCAATGAGCAGTTCTTC.

The V gene is TRBV7-2, the J gene TRBJ2-7, with D possibly TRBD1 on 6 matching bases. This CDR3 has 10 amino acids. V dropped 8 bases and J dropped 11 bases, with 13 bases sitting between them. Germline V gene lookup returns CDR1 SGHTA and CDR2 FQGNSA. CDR3 sequence: CASYLRGEYF. CDR3 bases: TGTGCCAGCTACCTCAGGGGAGAGTACTTC.

This sequence joins TRBV5-1 and TRBJ2-2; D not certain. The V gene's germline CDR1 is SGHRS and CDR2 YFSETQ. V lost 1 base and J lost 3, with 10 bases in between. This CDR3 has 15 residues. CDR3 amino acids: CASSLTPRDTGELFF. The CDR3, as DNA: TGCGCCAGCAGCTTGACCCCCCGGGACACCGGGGAGCTGTTTTTT.

The chain is built from TRBV29-1 and TRBJ2-1; 14 positions match TRBD2. Per germline, CDR1 SQVTM and CDR2 ANQGSEA. The CDR3 runs 15 residues. The junction had 5 bases not matched to a gene; V was cut back by 6 bases and J by 4 bases. CDR3 DNA sequence: TGCAGCGTCGGACTAGCGGGAGGCCGTTACAATGAGCAGTTCTTC. Protein: CSVGLAGGRYNEQFF.

V and J are TRBV15 and TRBJ1-6; the match to TRBD1 covers 7 bases. Germline CDR1 reads LNHNV; CDR2 reads YYDKDF (reference sequence). Trimming removed 11 bases from V and 10 bases from J; junction bases left unmatched: 11. The CDR3 runs 13 residues. The CDR3 loop is CADTGQRGSPLHF. For the CDR3, the DNA is TGTGCCGACACGGGACAGAGGGGATCACCCCTCCACTTT.

The gene calls are TRBV7-2 and TRBJ2-1; 8 bases agree with TRBD1. Germline V gives CDR1 SGHTA, CDR2 FQGNSA. V lost 3 bases and J lost 5; bases outside the gene matches: 9. The CDR3 length is 16 residues. The CDR3 DNA follows: TGTGCCAGCAGCTTCGCCGGGACAGGACCTAACAATGAGCAGTTCTTC. This encodes CASSFAGTGPNNEQFF.

This clone turned up a few times. This sequence joins TRBV18 and TRBJ1-1; tentatively, D is TRBD1 (5 bases). The germline V gene has CDR1 KGHSH and CDR2 LQKENI. The CDR3 length is 12 residues. V lost 8 bases, J lost 4 bases, and 11 bases lay in between. CDR3 protein: CASQPDSTEAFF. The CDR3 DNA reads TGTGCCAGCCAACCTGACAGCACTGAAGCTTTCTTT.

CDR3 protein: CASSLLGGDTEAFF. The CDR3 coding sequence is TGCGCCAGCAGCCTTCTAGGGGGGGACACTGAAGCTTTCTTT. The chain links TRBV5-1 to TRBJ1-1; D possibly corresponds to TRBD1 (6 bases). Looked up from germline, CDR1 is SGHRS and CDR2 is YFSETQ. V lost 4 bases, J lost 3 bases, and 13 bases lay in between. This CDR3 is built from 14 residues.

The V gene is TRBV10-3, the J gene TRBJ2-3; D is possibly TRBD2 (6 bases). Germline V gene data show CDR1 as ENHRY and CDR2 as SYGVKD. This CDR3 has 14 amino acids. Trimming shortened V by 10 bases and J by 0 bases, and 14 bases separated the two germline ends. CDR3 in amino acids: CATGVAASTDTQYF. DNA of the CDR3: TGTGCCACCGGGGTAGCGGCTAGCACAGATACGCAGTATTTT.

This clone came up a few times. V usage is TRBV6-6 and J usage is TRBJ2-7; a possible D gene is TRBD2 (5 bases). Trimming stripped 3 bases from V and 6 bases from J, with 12 bases between. The CDR3 has 13 residues. Germline CDR1 reads MNHNY; CDR2 reads SVGAGI (reference sequence). The CDR3 nucleotides read TGTGCCAGCAGTTATTTGGGAGATCGCGAGCAGTACTTC. Translation: CASSYLGDREQYF.